This T cell receptor (beta chain) was obtained from a study of cytomegalovirus exposure and HLA in healthy donors. Amplification used 60 Vbeta primers and 13 Jbeta primers. The assay was immunoSEQ multiplex PCR, and TCRdb's table has in-frame clones only and misses some. The table shows 65,000 to 95,000 clones, with 65% to 85% occurring only once. This clone was seen once. The sample comprised PBMCs. The TCR sequence derives from a man in his 70s in good health and CMV-seronegative.

The CDR3: CASSSLGGTNQGSRPQHF. The CDR3 nucleotides read TGTGCCAGCAGTTCGCTGGGAGGGACAAATCAGGGCTCGAGGCCCCAGCATTTT. This chain joins TRBV27 and TRBJ1-5; a possible D gene is TRBD1 (6 bases). The germline CDR1 and CDR2 sequences are MNHEY and SMNVEV (reference sequence). V dropped 4 bases and J dropped 9 bases, with 28 bases sitting between them. This CDR3 comprises 18 residues.